Listed below are T cell receptor beta chains from one sample, sequenced in a study of CD8 T cells in ankylosing spondylitis. In TCRdb, the 5' RACE reads were re-called with MiXCR into one record per CDR3 protein. The table includes tens of thousands of distinct CDR3 sequences, around 27% detected once. Sequencing input: blood, either unsorted or a sorted T cell fraction (not recorded which). These receptor sequences come from a male donor with ankylosing spondylitis or in good health (not recorded which). The CDR3 runs from the conserved cysteine through the conserved F or W. The order of the fields is V gene, J gene, D gene, clone size, CDR3 protein, CDR3 DNA. A D gene is named only where the DNA matches it firmly. Expanded clones are given a class, and other clones once, few, many or no size at all.

V: TRBV5-1; J: TRBJ2-2; D: .; size: few; CDR3: CASSLAPQAGELFF; DNA: TGCGCCAGCAGCTTGGCCCCACAAGCCGGGGAGCTGTTTTTT
V: TRBV5-1; J: TRBJ2-1; D: .; size: .; CDR3: CASSLFSPEQFF; DNA: TGCGCCAGCAGCTTGTTCAGTCCTGAGCAGTTCTTC
V: TRBV7-8; J: TRBJ1-1; D: .; size: .; CDR3: CASSLRGGDTEAFF; DNA: TGTGCCAGCAGCTTAAGGGGGGGGGACACTGAAGCTTTCTTT
V: TRBV5-6; J: TRBJ2-3; D: .; size: .; CDR3: CASSFWTENTDTQYF; DNA: TGTGCCAGCAGCTTTTGGACAGAAAACACAGATACGCAGTATTTT
V: TRBV20-1; J: TRBJ2-1; D: .; size: .; CDR3: CSAMTGARGLYNEQFF; DNA: TGCAGTGCTATGACCGGAGCCCGGGGCCTTTACAATGAGCAGTTCTTC
V: TRBV29-1; J: TRBJ2-2; D: TRBD2; size: many; CDR3: CSAKRGTAGELFF; DNA: TGCAGCGCCAAGCGGGGGACGGCCGGGGAGCTGTTTTTT
V: TRBV5-1; J: TRBJ2-2; D: .; size: few; CDR3: CASREDPATGELFF; DNA: TGCGCCAGCAGGGAGGACCCCGCAACCGGGGAGCTGTTTTTT
V: TRBV24-1; J: TRBJ2-1; D: TRBD1; size: few; CDR3: CATRGQTNNEQFF; DNA: TGTGCCACCAGGGGACAGACCAACAATGAGCAGTTCTTC
V: TRBV5-1; J: TRBJ1-1; D: .; size: .; CDR3: CASSDISGDYYTEAFF; DNA: TGCGCCAGCAGCGACATTTCAGGGGACTATTACACTGAAGCTTTCTTT
V: TRBV5-1; J: TRBJ2-2; D: TRBD2; size: .; CDR3: CASSPGTSGNTGELFF; DNA: TGCGCCAGCAGCCCAGGGACTAGCGGGAACACCGGGGAGCTGTTTTTT
V: TRBV18; J: TRBJ1-1; D: TRBD1; size: .; CDR3: CASSAPGQGAYTEAFF; DNA: TGTGCCAGCTCAGCTCCGGGACAGGGGGCCTATACTGAAGCTTTCTTT
V: TRBV12-3/TRBV12-4; J: TRBJ1-4; D: .; size: .; CDR3: CASRSPDGQEKLFF; DNA: TGTGCCAGCAGGAGTCCAGACGGTCAGGAAAAACTGTTTTTT
V: TRBV20-1; J: TRBJ2-1; D: TRBD1; size: .; CDR3: CSARSYPDREDYNEQFF; DNA: TGCAGTGCTAGATCCTACCCGGACAGGGAGGACTACAATGAGCAGTTCTTC
V: TRBV27; J: TRBJ2-1; D: .; size: .; CDR3: CASRYSSYNEQFF; DNA: TGTGCCAGCAGGTACAGCTCCTACAATGAGCAGTTCTTC
V: TRBV6-2/TRBV6-3; J: TRBJ2-7; D: TRBD2; size: .; CDR3: CASTVPGGSRSYEQYF; DNA: TGTGCCAGCACCGTACCAGGCGGGAGTAGGTCCTACGAGCAGTACTTC
V: TRBV20-1; J: TRBJ2-3; D: TRBD2; size: .; CDR3: CSARDKSQRGWDTQYF; DNA: TGCAGTGCTAGAGATAAGTCCCAGCGGGGGTGGGATACGCAGTATTTT
V: TRBV20-1; J: TRBJ2-1; D: .; size: few; CDR3: CSVAGTSSYNEQFF; DNA: TGCAGTGTAGCCGGGACGAGCTCCTACAATGAGCAGTTCTTC
V: TRBV5-1; J: TRBJ2-1; D: TRBD2; size: .; CDR3: CASSWTSDEQFF; DNA: TGCGCCAGCAGCTGGACTAGCGATGAGCAGTTCTTC
V: TRBV7-6; J: TRBJ1-3; D: .; size: .; CDR3: CASSLGSSSSGNTIYF; DNA: TGTGCCAGCAGCTTAGGTAGCTCAAGCTCTGGAAACACCATATATTTT
V: TRBV6-1; J: TRBJ1-5; D: TRBD1; size: few; CDR3: CASRQTGPGQPQHF; DNA: TGTGCCAGCAGGCAGACAGGGCCAGGGCAGCCCCAGCATTTT
V: TRBV2; J: TRBJ2-2; D: .; size: .; CDR3: CASSEAFEDPTGELFF; DNA: TGTGCCAGCAGTGAAGCTTTTGAAGACCCTACCGGGGAGCTGTTTTTT
V: TRBV29-1; J: TRBJ1-4; D: .; size: .; CDR3: CSAVGRGAVPANEKLFF; DNA: TGCAGCGCCGTGGGGAGAGGGGCCGTCCCGGCTAATGAAAAACTGTTTTTT
V: TRBV10-3; J: TRBJ2-1; D: TRBD2; size: .; CDR3: CAISSPGLAGNNEQFF; DNA: TGTGCCATCAGTTCCCCGGGACTAGCGGGCAACAATGAGCAGTTCTTC
V: TRBV25-1; J: TRBJ2-5; D: .; size: few; CDR3: CASRRFTAETQYF; DNA: TGTGCCAGCCGAAGGTTCACGGCAGAGACCCAGTACTTC
V: TRBV6-5; J: TRBJ1-2; D: TRBD1; size: few; CDR3: CASSYRGQGNYGYTF; DNA: TGTGCCAGCAGTTACCGGGGACAGGGGAACTATGGCTACACCTTC
V: TRBV20-1; J: TRBJ2-1; D: .; size: few; CDR3: CSANHNEQFF; DNA: TGCAGTGCTAATCACAATGAGCAGTTCTTC
V: TRBV11-2; J: TRBJ2-1; D: .; size: few; CDR3: CASSPLRGTQFF; DNA: TGTGCCAGCAGCCCTTTGCGTGGGACTCAGTTCTTC
V: TRBV20-1; J: TRBJ2-2; D: TRBD2; size: .; CDR3: CSASRTSGTVANTGELFF; DNA: TGCAGTGCTAGTCGTACTAGCGGGACCGTAGCTAACACCGGGGAGCTGTTTTTT
V: TRBV20-1; J: TRBJ2-7; D: TRBD1; size: few; CDR3: CSASGGGQGASEQYF; DNA: TGCAGTGCTAGCGGCGGGGGACAGGGGGCTAGCGAGCAGTACTTC
V: TRBV3-1; J: TRBJ1-5; D: .; size: few; CDR3: CASSQDGLLGLAQPQHF; DNA: TGTGCCAGCAGCCAAGACGGATTATTAGGGCTCGCTCAGCCCCAGCATTTT
V: TRBV4-2; J: TRBJ1-4; D: .; size: .; CDR3: CASSQDPSEKLFF; DNA: TGTGCCAGCAGCCAAGATCCGAGTGAAAAACTGTTTTTT
V: TRBV7-2; J: TRBJ2-3; D: .; size: few; CDR3: CASRPNSGGSHTDTQYF; DNA: TGTGCCAGCAGACCAAATTCTGGCGGATCCCACACAGATACGCAGTATTTT
V: TRBV24-1; J: TRBJ2-2; D: .; size: few; CDR3: CATAGSDNGELFF; DNA: TGTGCCACCGCGGGAAGCGACAACGGGGAGCTGTTTTTT
V: TRBV7-2; J: TRBJ2-1; D: .; size: few; CDR3: CASRVDMSSYNEQFF; DNA: TGTGCCAGCAGAGTGGACATGAGCTCCTACAATGAGCAGTTCTTC
V: TRBV5-1; J: TRBJ1-5; D: .; size: .; CDR3: CASSLEKLPDQPQHF; DNA: TGCGCCAGCAGCTTGGAAAAGTTACCGGATCAGCCCCAGCATTTT
V: TRBV11-1; J: TRBJ2-7; D: .; size: .; CDR3: CASSSPLRGSYEQYF; DNA: TGTGCCAGCAGCTCTCCCTTACGGGGTTCCTACGAGCAGTACTTC
V: TRBV20-1; J: TRBJ2-5; D: .; size: .; CDR3: CSATPVLYEETQYF; DNA: TGCAGTGCTACCCCGGTTTTGTATGAAGAGACCCAGTACTTC
V: TRBV5-1; J: TRBJ1-1; D: .; size: .; CDR3: CASSLGGDTEAFF; DNA: TGCGCCAGCAGCTTGGGAGGGGACACTGAAGCTTTCTTT
V: TRBV10-3; J: TRBJ2-3; D: TRBD2; size: .; CDR3: CAISTSGREYTQYF; DNA: TGTGCCATCTCGACTAGCGGGAGAGAATATACGCAGTATTTT
V: TRBV18; J: TRBJ2-5; D: .; size: few; CDR3: CASSPDAEETQYF; DNA: TGTGCCAGCTCGCCCGACGCGGAAGAGACCCAGTACTTC
V: TRBV5-1; J: TRBJ2-1; D: TRBD2; size: .; CDR3: CASSHRSPLRGTLGKQFF; DNA: TGCGCCAGCAGCCACCGAAGCCCCCTGCGGGGGACCTTAGGTAAGCAGTTCTTC
V: TRBV18; J: TRBJ2-1; D: TRBD2; size: .; CDR3: CASSPPLVGGVYNEQFF; DNA: TGTGCCAGCTCACCACCTCTAGTGGGAGGGGTCTACAATGAGCAGTTCTTC
V: TRBV6-1; J: TRBJ1-1; D: .; size: few; CDR3: CASSVEMNTEAFF; DNA: TGTGCCAGCAGTGTGGAGATGAACACTGAAGCTTTCTTT
V: TRBV7-6; J: TRBJ2-3; D: .; size: .; CDR3: CASSSPADTQYF; DNA: TGTGCCAGCAGCTCCCCCGCTGATACGCAGTATTTT
V: TRBV20-1; J: TRBJ2-3; D: .; size: few; CDR3: CSAGPPTDTQYF; DNA: TGCAGTGCTGGACCACCAACAGATACGCAGTATTTT
V: TRBV2; J: TRBJ1-1; D: .; size: .; CDR3: CASSEIRGRRTEAFF; DNA: TGTGCCAGCAGTGAAATTCGTGGTCGTCGGACTGAAGCTTTCTTT
V: TRBV30; J: TRBJ2-3; D: .; size: .; CDR3: CAWSPALVADTQYF; DNA: TGTGCCTGGAGTCCAGCCCTTGTCGCGGATACGCAGTATTTT
V: TRBV7-8; J: TRBJ1-5; D: .; size: .; CDR3: CASSLIAGPSNQPQHF; DNA: TGTGCCAGCAGCTTAATCGCAGGGCCGAGCAATCAGCCCCAGCATTTT
V: TRBV18; J: TRBJ1-5; D: .; size: .; CDR3: CASSLPTDNQPQHF; DNA: TGTGCCAGCTCGCTTCCGACAGACAATCAGCCCCAGCATTTT
V: TRBV5-1; J: TRBJ1-2; D: .; size: many; CDR3: CASSLAGSRDGYTF; DNA: TGCGCCAGCAGCTTGGCGGGGTCACGGGATGGCTACACCTTC
V: TRBV29-1; J: TRBJ2-3; D: .; size: few; CDR3: CSVMTDTQYF; DNA: TGCAGCGTAATGACAGATACGCAGTATTTT
V: TRBV6-1; J: TRBJ1-2; D: .; size: many; CDR3: CASSRQSNYGYTF; DNA: TGTGCAAGCAGCAGGCAATCTAACTATGGCTACACCTTC
V: TRBV3-1; J: TRBJ2-5; D: .; size: .; CDR3: CASSQDTRPQYF; DNA: TGTGCCAGCAGCCAAGACACCAGGCCCCAGTACTTC
V: TRBV24-1; J: TRBJ1-1; D: .; size: .; CDR3: CATSDFGEAFF; DNA: TGTGCCACCAGTGATTTTGGAGAAGCTTTCTTT
V: TRBV4-2; J: TRBJ1-5; D: .; size: .; CDR3: CASSQLGNSNQPQHF; DNA: TGTGCCAGCAGCCAACTAGGGAATAGCAATCAGCCCCAGCATTTT
V: TRBV18; J: TRBJ2-1; D: TRBD2; size: .; CDR3: CASSSSGISYNEQFF; DNA: TGTGCCAGCTCATCTAGCGGGATATCCTACAATGAGCAGTTCTTC
V: TRBV5-8; J: TRBJ2-5; D: .; size: .; CDR3: CASRSRGAETQYF; DNA: TGTGCCAGCAGGTCCCGGGGGGCTGAGACCCAGTACTTC
V: TRBV9; J: TRBJ1-4; D: TRBD1; size: few; CDR3: CASSARTGRSEKLFF; DNA: TGTGCCAGCAGCGCGCGGACAGGGAGAAGTGAAAAACTGTTTTTT